These 23 T cell receptor beta chains share one sample of origin, sequenced in a study of brain T cells in children with intractable seizures. Clones were read by immunoSEQ multiplex PCR, and TCRdb kept only the in-frame ones, dropping some. The profile shows about 320,000 clones, nearly 95% of them singletons. Time point given: blood from clinic visit 5 months post-surgery; TSC patient then seizure free. Sequences were derived from peripheral blood, sampled more than 4 months after surgery. These TCRs come from a boy less than two years old with tuberous sclerosis and intractable seizures.

The chain has TRBV3-1 (or the pseudogene TRBV3-2) and TRBJ2-5; 9 bases align to TRBD2. Germline trimming cut 0 bases from V and 5 bases from J; bases unmatched to any gene: 13. The CDR3 length is 18 residues. Germline V gives CDR1 LGHDT, CDR2 YNNKEL (reference sequence). CDR3 in DNA: TGTGCCAGCAGCCAAGAGCCGGGACTAGCCGACCTGGAGGAGACCCAGTACTTC. Encoded protein: CASSQEPGLADLEETQYF.

The genes are TRBV28 and TRBJ2-3, with D possibly matching TRBD1 (6 bases). Looked up from germline, CDR1 is MDHEN and CDR2 is SYDVKM. The CDR3 sequence is 16 residues long. V dropped 5 bases and J dropped 0 bases, with 15 bases sitting between them. The CDR3 region has the DNA TGTGCCAGCAGTCCACGGACAGCTTCTAGCACAGATACGCAGTATTTT. Translated: CASSPRTASSTDTQYF.

This clone was found a few times. The chain has TRBV7-6 and TRBJ2-7, with 8 bases matching TRBD2. Trimming cost V 0 bases and J 4 bases; bases outside gene matches: 5. The CDR3 contains 15 residues. CDR1 SGHVS and CDR2 FNYEAQ come from the germline V gene. Written as DNA, the CDR3 is TGTGCCAGCAGCTTAGCACCTAGCGGGTCATACGAGCAGTACTTC. Protein product: CASSLAPSGSYEQYF.

The genes are TRBV5-8 and TRBJ1-5, with D hard to call. Germline assignment: CDR1 SGHTS and CDR2 YDEGEE. The CDR3 covers 13 residues. V dropped 0 bases and J dropped 8 bases, with 9 bases sitting between them. CDR3 sequence: CASSLGRIEPQHF. DNA of the CDR3: TGTGCCAGCAGCTTGGGACGGATCGAGCCCCAGCATTTT.

The CDR3 bases are TGTGCCAGCAGTGAATCCCCCGGGGGAGGTCCAGGAGCTTTCTTT. Its protein product is CASSESPGGGPGAFF. The chain carries TRBV25-1 and TRBJ1-1; possible D gene TRBD1, 5 bases. Trimming took off 1 base at V and 10 bases at J, with 19 bases between the two ends. Per the germline V gene, CDR1 is MGHDK and CDR2 is SYGVNS. The CDR3 is made up of 15 amino acids.

The chain joins TRBV18 to TRBJ2-7, with a possible D match to TRBD2 (5 bases). The CDR3 is 15 residues long. Per germline, CDR1 KGHSH and CDR2 LQKENI. Trimming removed 3 bases at V and 3 bases at J, with 15 bases between. In DNA form, the CDR3 reads TGTGCCAGCTCACCTAGTGAGGGTATCGTCTACGAGCAGTACTTC. It is translated as CASSPSEGIVYEQYF. Filled out from reference TRBV18 and TRBJ2-7, the complete variable domain reads NAGVMQNPRHLVRRRGQEARLRCSPMKGHSHVYWYRQLPEEGLKFMVYLQKENIIDESGMPKERFSAEFPKEGPSILRIQQVVRGDSAAYFCASSPSEGIVYEQYFGPGTRLTVT.

The chain combines TRBV6-5 with TRBJ2-7; 7 bases are a match to TRBD1. The trim removed 7 bases at V and 3 bases at J, leaving 6 bases unmatched. The CDR3 length is 13 residues. Germline lookup yields CDR1 MNHEY and CDR2 SVGAGI. CDR3 residues: CASNRGPLYEQYF. The CDR3 nucleotides are TGTGCCAGCAACAGGGGACCCCTCTACGAGCAGTACTTC.

This sequence joins TRBV6-5 and TRBJ1-1, with D possibly TRBD1 on 5 matching bases. This CDR3 contains 15 residues. Per the germline V gene, CDR1 is MNHEY and CDR2 is SVGAGI. The V and J ends lost 10 bases and 1 base respectively, with 19 bases between them. CDR3 in DNA: TGTGCCACCCAATGGGGCTACCAAGGGAACACTGAAGCTTTCTTT. Amino acid sequence: CATQWGYQGNTEAFF.

The chain recombines TRBV6-6 with TRBJ2-1; D remains ambiguous. Per the germline V gene, CDR1 is MNHNY and CDR2 is SVGAGI (reference sequence). With 6 bases removed from V and 0 bases from J, the gap between germline ends came to 3 bases. The CDR3 contains 12 residues. The CDR3 loop reads CASSNSYNEQFF. In nucleotides, the CDR3 is TGTGCCAGCAGCAACTCCTACAATGAGCAGTTCTTC.

Only one count was recorded for this clone. This rearrangement joins TRBV11-2 to TRBJ2-7, with D perhaps matching TRBD2 (7 bases). The V gene lost 1 base and the J gene lost 0 bases, with 16 bases spanning the gap. This CDR3 comprises 17 residues. The V gene's germline CDR1 is SGHAT and CDR2 FQNNGV. CDR3 sequence reads: CASSLAPGGGSSYEQYF. In DNA form, the CDR3 reads TGTGCCAGCAGCTTAGCCCCGGGGGGCGGAAGCTCCTACGAGCAGTACTTC.

The genes are TRBV5-5 and TRBJ1-1; no firm D call. This CDR3 contains 15 residues. V was cut by 4 bases and J by 1 base, with 14 bases left in between. Germline V gene data show CDR1 as SGHKS and CDR2 as YYEKEE (reference sequence). CDR3 DNA: TGTGCCAGCAGCCCTATGCTTTCCGGGAACACTGAAGCTTTCTTT. Its translation is CASSPMLSGNTEAFF.

This rearrangement joins TRBV30 to TRBJ1-1; D is possibly TRBD1 (5 bases). CDR3 length: 13 amino acids. Between the trimmed V and J ends, which lost 3 bases and 1 base, there was a span of 9 bases. Germline CDR1 is GTSNPN and CDR2 is SVGIG (reference sequence). The CDR3 reads CAWSRDGNTEAFF. The CDR3 nucleotides are TGTGCCTGGAGCCGGGACGGGAACACTGAAGCTTTCTTT.

This chain uses TRBV6-6 with TRBJ2-7, with D unresolved. This CDR3 spans 11 amino acids. V lost 2 bases to trimming and J lost 7 bases, with 6 bases between them. Germline assignment: CDR1 MNHNY and CDR2 SVGAGI (reference sequence). This CDR3 reads CASSYAMEQYF. For the CDR3, the DNA is TGTGCCAGCAGTTACGCTATGGAGCAGTACTTC.

This clone showed up just once. The J gene is TRBJ1-2, the V gene TRBV2; TRBD1 aligns across 7 bases. The CDR3 totals 13 residues. The ends lost 6 bases at V and 3 bases at J; junction bases unmatched: 4. Germline lookup yields CDR1 SNHLY and CDR2 FYNNEI. CDR3 nucleotide sequence: TGTGCCAGCAGCGTCGACAGGGACTATGGCTACACCTTC. Amino acids: CASSVDRDYGYTF.

The chain has TRBV7-9 and TRBJ2-1, with D perhaps TRBD2 (5 bases). Germline CDR1 and CDR2: SEHNR and FQNEAQ (reference sequence). Deletions cut 5 bases from V and 3 bases from J, with 11 bases between. This CDR3 has 14 amino acids. The CDR3 DNA sequence: TGTGCCAGCAGCCGAGAGCGGAGCTACAATGAGCAGTTCTTC. It yields the protein CASSRERSYNEQFF.

This chain uses TRBV21-1 with TRBJ2-3; no check of the table's D call, TRBD1, against the DNA was made. TRBV21-1 is termed a pseudogene. This CDR3 comprises 18 residues. The CDR3 spells CASSKGEEDTPNSDTQYF. In DNA form, the CDR3 reads TGTGCCAGCAGCAAAGGAGAAGAGGACACACCCAACTCAGATACGCAGTATTTT.

The rearrangement uses TRBV12-3 or TRBV12-4 and TRBJ1-3, with D unresolved. The CDR3 is made up of 13 amino acids. The ends were cut back, 7 bases at V and 0 bases at J, with 7 bases in the middle. The CDR3 reads CASTVFSGNTIYF. In DNA, the CDR3 is TGTGCCAGCACCGTATTCTCTGGAAACACCATATATTTT.

The genes are TRBV4-1 and TRBJ2-5; TRBD2 agrees at 12 bases. The length of the CDR3 is 17 residues. V lost 4 bases to trimming and J lost 4 bases; unmatched junction nucleotides: 10. In germline, CDR1 is MGHRA, CDR2 YSYEKL. The CDR3 nucleotides are TGCGCCAGCAGCCTAATTGCGCTAGCGGGAGGGCGAGAGACCCAGTACTTC. Encoded protein: CASSLIALAGGRETQYF.

The chain recombines TRBV4-1 with TRBJ1-2; maybe TRBD1 (5 bases). The V gene lost 2 bases and the J gene lost 2 bases, with 15 bases spanning the gap. The CDR3 consists of 16 residues. CDR1 and CDR2 from the germline V gene are MGHRA and YSYEKL. CDR3 protein: CASSQPLRGLNYGYTF. CDR3 coding DNA: TGCGCCAGCAGCCAACCCCTCCGGGGCCTAAACTATGGCTACACCTTC.

This rearrangement joins TRBV5-6 to TRBJ2-7; unclear D gene. Per germline, CDR1 SGHDT and CDR2 YYEEEE. There are 14 residues in the CDR3. Trimming removed 0 bases from V and 3 bases from J, with 10 bases in between. The CDR3 reads CASSLGRTLYEQYF. The CDR3 nucleotides read TGTGCCAGCAGCTTGGGACGGACCCTCTACGAGCAGTACTTC.

The chain couples TRBV30 to TRBJ1-6; D is unresolved. Trimming took off 0 bases at V and 10 bases at J, with 4 bases between the two ends. CDR3 size: 11 residues. CDR1 is GTSNPN, CDR2 SVGIG, per germline (reference sequence). CDR3 sequence reads: CAWSVRSPLHF. CDR3 sequence (DNA): TGTGCCTGGAGTGTACGGTCACCCCTCCACTTT.

The V call is TRBV5-1, the J call TRBJ1-3; possible D gene TRBD1, 6 bases. The germline V gene encodes CDR1 SGHRS and CDR2 YFSETQ. The CDR3 covers 14 residues. V lost 4 bases, J lost 9 bases, and 17 bases lay in between. The CDR3 DNA reads as TGCGCCAGCAGCCCCGGACAGACCTTCGGCACCATATATTTT. Translating gives CASSPGQTFGTIYF.

CDR3 loop: CASRRTGGDEQYF. CDR3 DNA: TGTGCCAGCAGGCGGACAGGTGGCGACGAGCAGTACTTC. The J gene is TRBJ2-7, the V gene TRBV11-3; 7 nucleotides align to TRBD1. The length of the CDR3 is 13 residues. Germline V gene lookup returns CDR1 SGHNT and CDR2 YENEEA. V shed 6 bases, J shed 5 bases, and the junction held 7 bases outside the gene matches.